This T cell receptor beta chain was sequenced in a study of blood T cell repertoires in COVID-19. The CDR3 covers 15 residues. Germline V CDR1 and CDR2: LNHDA, SQIVND (reference sequence). V was clipped by 4 bases and J by 4 bases, with 14 bases between them. TCRdb's copy holds only in-frame clones and misses some; the assay was immunoSEQ multiplex PCR. The sample gives hundreds of thousands of clones, 83% of which show up once; 2% to 3% is in the top ten. The V gene is TRBV19, the J gene TRBJ1-5; tentative D call: TRBD1 (6 bases). The clonotype comes from a woman aged 40 to 50 with active or convalescent COVID-19. Material: peripheral blood. The CDR3 is CASSSSDRSNQPQHF. The CDR3 DNA is TGTGCCAGTAGTAGTTCGGACAGATCTAATCAGCCCCAGCATTTT.